The clone carrying this T cell receptor beta chain was seen repeatedly, ten times or more. The antigen is not known. This specimen belongs to a study of T cells in Graves' hyperthyroidism and ophthalmopathy. Germline values: CDR1 GTSNPN, CDR2 SVGIG (reference sequence). This CDR3 has 14 amino acids. Trimming took off 3 bases at V and 10 bases at J, with 18 bases between the two ends. From RNA transcripts, TCR beta CDR3 regions were amplified. The study used the HTBI primer set for a first-round RT-PCR of the TCR CDR3. TCRdb redid the calling of the multiplex PCR reads with MiXCR, one entry per CDR3 protein. The table lists 400,000 to 450,000 distinct CDR3 sequences, roughly 14% of them singletons. Study findings and constraints: Ophthalmopathy could be told apart from stable hyperthyroidism with a 13 V-J model.

The TCR comes from a man between 18 and 35 years old with Graves' ophthalmopathy. Sequencing was performed on blood. The gene calls are TRBV30 and TRBJ1-4, with D perhaps matching TRBD1 (6 bases). The CDR3 DNA reads as TGTGCCTGGAGGAGGGGGGGAGTCGATGGAAAACTGTTTTTT. It specifies CAWRRGGVDGKLFF.